This entry concerns a single T cell receptor beta chain. Its antigen is undetermined. The record originates from a study of a mutant IDH1 vaccine in newly diagnosed glioma. Across the study: Vaccination followed radiotherapy alone by 4-6 weeks, or accompanied temozolomide cycles. Visit V12 was conducted at week 35 as the safety follow-up. Visit V13 came later, at week 47.

Clones were read by immunoSEQ multiplex PCR, and TCRdb kept only the in-frame ones, dropping some. The sample lists more than 60,000 clones; 65% to 75% were seen once. The germline CDR1 and CDR2 sequences are MNHEY and SMNVEV (reference sequence). J lost 5 bases, V lost 2 bases, and 8 bases had no gene match. This CDR3 is 15 amino acids long. Time point denoted: week 35, safety follow-up. In the vaccine, a single dose held 300 ug of the mutant IDH1 20-mer peptide, along with topical imiquimod. In weeks 1, 3, 5, 7, 11, 15, 19 and 23, patients were immunized, eight times in all. The donors had new WHO grade 3 or 4 astrocytomas; these were IDH1-mutant and ATRX-lost.

The sequenced sample was PBMCs, obtained from a glioma patient whose treatment included an IDH1 peptide vaccine. The TCR comes from a man in his forties or fifties with glioma. This chain connects TRBV27 to TRBJ2-7; 8 bases are shared with TRBD2. CDR3 bases: TGTGCCAGCAGTTTAGGGTCGGGGCGGGGGGACGAGCAGTACTTC. As protein: CASSLGSGRGDEQYF.